The next 31 T cell receptor beta chains were all read from a single sample in a study of blood T cells in healthy people across ages. PCR was performed a second time for 7 to 11 cycles using a sample-barcoded 5' primer and a J-beta primer mix. From the 5' RACE reads, TCRdb called clonotypes with MiXCR, one entry per CDR3 protein. The repertoire has 780,000 or so distinct CDR3 sequences, approximately 25% of them found once; the top ten carry under 4.5%. This sample also appeared in a second study, on T cells of mothers and their children.

The sequencing input was blood. Every receptor here comes from a boy aged 5-17 years in good health.

The table lists this clonotype with a few counts. At one boundary the junction diverges from the germline segment, which might be a read error. J is TRBJ2-3 and V is TRBV19; 11 bases align to TRBD2. The V gene's germline CDR1 is LNHDA and CDR2 SQIVND (reference sequence). This CDR3 has 18 residues. CDR3 DNA: TGTGCCAGTAGTGACCGTGGGCACCTAGCGGGAGGCACAGATACACAGTATTTT. Its translation: CASSDRGHLAGGTDTQYF.

In this sample, this clonotype turned up a few times. The gene calls are TRBV29-1 and TRBJ1-5; D not certain. This CDR3 spans 12 amino acids. Germline CDR1 and CDR2: SQVTM and ANQGSEA. Trimming pared 7 bases from V and 3 bases from J, leaving 10 bases between. CDR3 coding DNA: TGCAGCGCTGTAACTAACAATCAGCCCCAGCATTTT. This sequence encodes CSAVTNNQPQHF.

The CDR3 sequence is CSARQERGGYEQYF. The CDR3 nucleotides are TGCAGTGCTAGACAAGAGCGGGGGGGCTACGAGCAGTACTTC. This sequence joins TRBV20-1 and TRBJ2-7, with 10 positions matching TRBD2. J lost 3 bases, V lost 2 bases, and 4 bases had no gene match. Germline-derived CDR1 and CDR2 are DFQATT and SNEGSKA (reference sequence). This CDR3 region has 14 residues.

This clonotype was seen more than once but under ten times. An end of the junction differs from the germline gene, which may be a read error. The rearrangement links TRBV9 to TRBJ2-2, with D perhaps matching TRBD1 (5 bases). This CDR3 region has 16 residues. Germline CDR1 reads SGDLS; CDR2 reads YYNGEE. This chain's CDR3 is CASSVLGRANTGELFF. The CDR3 DNA is TGTGCCAGCAGCGTTCTGGGGCGAGCGAATACCGGGGAGCTGTTTTTT.

The V gene is TRBV27, the J gene TRBJ2-7; no definite D call. The germline V gene has CDR1 MNHEY and CDR2 SMNVEV (reference sequence). V gave up 6 bases and J gave up 0 bases, with 18 bases separating them. CDR3 length: 16 residues. This CDR3 is CASSPHRAISSYEQYF. In DNA, the CDR3 is TGTGCCAGCAGCCCCCACCGGGCAATAAGCTCCTACGAGCAGTACTTC.

This chain joins TRBV20-1 and TRBJ2-5, with 7 bases identical to TRBD1. The germline V gene encodes CDR1 DFQATT and CDR2 SNEGSKA (reference sequence). The CDR3 runs 18 residues. The J segment lost 3 bases and the V segment lost 4 bases, leaving 20 bases of the junction unmatched. The CDR3, as DNA: TGCAGTGCTACGCAAAATAGGAGGACAGGTGGGATCGAAGAGACCCAGTACTTC. This codes for CSATQNRRTGGIEETQYF.

This clonotype was seen a handful of times. The CDR3 coding sequence is TGTGCCAGCAGTGAAACGCGGGCCGGTTACAATGAGCAGTTCTTC. Protein: CASSETRAGYNEQFF. The chain joins TRBV2 to TRBJ2-1, with a weak D call TRBD2 (5 bases). Germline assignment: CDR1 SNHLY and CDR2 FYNNEI. V was trimmed by 2 bases and J by 4 bases, leaving 12 bases between them. CDR3 length equals 15 residues. The entire variable domain, with the rest obtained from reference TRBV2 and TRBJ2-1, is as follows: EPEVTQTPSHQVTQMGQEVILRCVPISNHLYFYWYRQILGQKVEFLVSFYNNEISEKSEIFDDQFSVERPDGSNFTLKIRSTKLEDSAMYFCASSETRAGYNEQFFGPGTRLTVL.

The chain combines TRBV12-3 or TRBV12-4 with TRBJ2-7, with 8 bases aligning to TRBD1. V was clipped by 3 bases and J by 6 bases; unmatched bases: 7. There are 14 residues in the CDR3. The CDR3 sequence is CASSLGTGFSEQYF. In DNA, the CDR3 is TGTGCCAGCAGTTTGGGGACAGGCTTTAGCGAGCAGTACTTC.

The CDR3 loop reads CSARDPSGSKDEQFF. DNA of the CDR3: TGCAGTGCTAGAGATCCTAGCGGGAGTAAGGATGAGCAGTTCTTC. This chain connects TRBV20-1 to TRBJ2-1; 10 bases agree with TRBD2. The V segment lost 0 bases and the J segment 8 bases; nucleotides outside the gene matches: 7. Germline V gene data show CDR1 as DFQATT and CDR2 as SNEGSKA (reference sequence). The CDR3 is made up of 15 amino acids.

In the case of this clonotype: A read error may account for a junction end that differs from germline. The chain has TRBV6-5 and TRBJ1-6; D is perhaps TRBD1 (6 bases). The length of the CDR3 is 15 residues. CDR1 MNHEY and CDR2 SVGAGI come from the germline V gene. Here the CDR3 reads CASSYNWDKNSPLHF. The CDR3 nucleotides read TGTGCCAGCAGTTACAACTGGGACAAGAATTCGCCCCTCCACTTT.

This clonotype was counted only a few times. This chain connects TRBV6-5 to TRBJ2-5; 10 bases line up with TRBD1. V lost 5 bases, J lost 4 bases, and 7 bases stayed unmatched. Germline lookup yields CDR1 MNHEY and CDR2 SVGAGI. This CDR3 is built from 15 residues. In nucleotides, the CDR3 is TGTGCCAGCAGTCCCGGGACAGGGGATTCAGAGACCCAGTACTTC. It codes for CASSPGTGDSETQYF.

The chain links TRBV2 to TRBJ1-6; a possible D gene is TRBD1 (5 bases). V dropped 4 bases and J dropped 16 bases, with 17 bases sitting between them. The germline CDR1 and CDR2 sequences are SNHLY and FYNNEI. This CDR3 region has 13 residues. In nucleotides, the CDR3 is TGTGCCAGCAGTGCAGACAGCTTATTAGCACTCCACTTT. It specifies CASSADSLLALHF.

To note about this clonotype: At one end, the junction sequence differs from germline, possibly due to a read error. The chain employs TRBV29-1 and TRBJ2-5; TRBD1 matches 7 bases. The end of the DNA aligns better with TRBJ2-1, so the J call may be wrong. CDR3 length: 15 amino acids. Per germline, CDR1 SQVTM and CDR2 ANQGSEA. The CDR3 DNA reads as TGCAGCGTTGAAGTAGTAGGGGGCCAAAACAATAAGCAGTTCTTC. This gives the protein CSVEVVGGQNNKQFF.

The chain carries TRBV7-8 and TRBJ1-5; D remains unclear. Between the trimmed V and J ends, which lost 5 bases and 8 bases, there was a span of 10 bases. Germline V CDR1 and CDR2: SGHVS, FQNEAQ. The CDR3 sequence is 12 residues long. CDR3 sequence reads: CASSPTGEPQHF. The CDR3 DNA is TGTGCCAGCAGCCCGACCGGGGAGCCCCAGCATTTT.

The chain combines TRBV27 with TRBJ2-2; D is unclear. Trimming took 4 bases from V and 2 from J, leaving 8 bases between them. The CDR3 contains 14 residues. Germline V CDR1 and CDR2: MNHEY, SMNVEV (reference sequence). The chain's CDR3 is CASSSDQNTGELFF. The DNA of the CDR3 is TGTGCCAGCAGTTCCGACCAAAACACCGGGGAGCTGTTTTTT.

This clonotype occurred a few times. This sequence joins TRBV5-1 and TRBJ2-7; unclear D gene. CDR1 and CDR2 (germline): SGHRS, YFSETQ. CDR3 length: 13 amino acids. V shed 5 bases and J shed 2 bases, with 11 bases lying between them. The CDR3 sequence is CASRFDTAYEQYF. The DNA for the CDR3 is TGCGCCAGCAGGTTCGACACTGCCTACGAGCAGTACTTC. Complete variable domain (other parts from reference TRBV5-1 and TRBJ2-7): KAGVTQTPRYLIKTRGQQVTLSCSPISGHRSVSWYQQTPGQGLQFLFEYFSETQRNKGNFPGRFSGRQFSNSRSEMNVSTLELGDSALYLCASRFDTAYEQYFGPGTRLTVT.

This clonotype was seen only a few times. This chain links TRBV15 with TRBJ2-5, with D possibly TRBD1 on 7 matching bases. CDR1 LNHNV and CDR2 YYDKDF come from the germline V gene (reference sequence). This CDR3 comprises 16 residues. Trimming removed 0 bases at V and 4 bases at J, with 15 bases between. The CDR3 nucleotides are TGTGCCACCAGCAGAGATCGGGGGACAGTAGGAGAGACCCAGTACTTC. This sequence encodes CATSRDRGTVGETQYF.

V usage is TRBV25-1 and J usage is TRBJ2-5; 8 bases align to TRBD2. The CDR3 consists of 15 residues. Trimming cost V 0 bases and J 4 bases; bases outside gene matches: 4. Germline CDR1 and CDR2: MGHDK and SYGVNS. The CDR3 sequence is CASSEYGGAGETQYF. The CDR3 region has the DNA TGTGCCAGCAGTGAATACGGGGGGGCGGGAGAGACCCAGTACTTC.

This clonotype was found a few times. V gene TRBV6-2 or TRBV6-3 combines with J gene TRBJ2-7; tentatively, D is TRBD1 (5 bases). CDR1 is MNHEY and CDR2 is SVGEGT in the germline V gene. The V end lost 7 bases, the J end lost 4 bases, and 11 bases lay between the germline ends. CDR3 length equals 12 residues. DNA for the CDR3: TGTGCCAGCACCGACGCAGGGTACGAGCAGTACTTC. Amino acids: CASTDAGYEQYF.

This clonotype was observed a few times. The genes are TRBV11-2 and TRBJ2-1, with D possibly matching TRBD2 (5 bases). V lost 1 base and J 4 bases, leaving 11 bases between the germline ends. Germline-derived CDR1 and CDR2 are SGHAT and FQNNGV. CDR3 length: 15 residues. CDR3 region: CASSLAPRGYNEQFF. The CDR3 DNA follows: TGTGCCAGCAGCTTAGCCCCTAGAGGGTACAATGAGCAGTTCTTC.

This clonotype was detected a few times. As DNA, the CDR3 is TGTGCCAGCAGTCCTAACAGGGTACAAGAGACCCAGTACTTC. Protein product: CASSPNRVQETQYF. The chain links TRBV12-3 or TRBV12-4 to TRBJ2-5; possible D gene TRBD1, 6 bases. The V gene lost 5 bases and the J gene lost 2 bases, with 12 bases spanning the gap. The CDR3 runs to 14 residues.

This clonotype has more than one count but fewer than ten. The chain couples TRBV20-1 to TRBJ1-1; 10 bases fit TRBD1. The CDR3 is 13 amino acids. Trimming at V came to 5 bases and at J to 4 bases, leaving 4 bases not matched to a gene. Germline CDR1 DFQATT, CDR2 SNEGSKA (reference sequence). The CDR3 sequence is CSAVRDRGTEAFF. DNA of the CDR3: TGCAGTGCTGTCCGGGACAGGGGCACTGAAGCTTTCTTT.

This clonotype was counted only a few times. The junction and the germline gene differ at one end; a read error may be behind it. The chain combines TRBV5-1 with TRBJ1-2; TRBD1 might be the D (6 bases). The CDR3 covers 14 residues. Germline V CDR1 and CDR2: SGHRS, YFSETQ. The CDR3, as DNA: TGCGCCAGCAATCGGGACACATCTAACTATGGCTGCACCTTC. Protein product: CASNRDTSNYGCTF.

This chain uses TRBV27 with TRBJ1-2, with 7 bases aligning to TRBD1. Looked up from germline, CDR1 is MNHEY and CDR2 is SMNVEV (reference sequence). V shed 6 bases and J 6 bases; nucleotides not matched to a gene: 13. The CDR3 covers 15 residues. CDR3 sequence (DNA): TGTGCCAGCAGCCCTGTGGGAGGGGGCATTAATGGCTACACCTTC. It is translated as CASSPVGGGINGYTF.

This clonotype was picked up many times. The rearrangement joins TRBV18 to TRBJ1-4; 7 nucleotides agree with TRBD1. V was pared by 4 bases and J by 5 bases, with 1 base of the junction left unmatched. Germline CDR1 KGHSH, CDR2 LQKENI. This CDR3 has 13 residues. DNA for the CDR3: TGTGCCAGCTCACAGGGACAGAATGAAAAACTGTTTTTT. Translating it yields CASSQGQNEKLFF.

This chain uses TRBV4-3 with TRBJ2-7; no definite D call. Germline-derived CDR1 and CDR2 are LGHNA and YSLEER. Between the trimmed V and J ends, which lost 6 bases and 3 bases, there was a span of 12 bases. The CDR3 covers 13 residues. In nucleotides, the CDR3 is TGCGCCAGCAGTACGGCATCCAACTACGAGCAGTACTTC. This encodes CASSTASNYEQYF.

The J gene is TRBJ2-1, the V gene TRBV7-9; 7 nucleotides line up with TRBD2. CDR3 size: 16 residues. Germline V gene data show CDR1 as SEHNR and CDR2 as FQNEAQ (reference sequence). J lost 2 bases, V lost 5 bases, and 9 bases had no gene match. The CDR3, as DNA: TGTGCCAGCAGCCCTCTCAGCGGGAACACCTACAATGAGCAGTTCTTC. Translation: CASSPLSGNTYNEQFF.

In its sample, this clonotype was seen a few times. This sequence joins TRBV7-2 and TRBJ2-3, with D possibly being TRBD2 (5 bases). This CDR3 region has 15 residues. Germline lookup yields CDR1 SGHTA and CDR2 FQGNSA. V was clipped by 1 base and J by 2 bases, with 10 bases between them. The CDR3 here is CASSLVTGFTDTQYF. Written as DNA, the CDR3 is TGTGCCAGCAGCTTAGTGACGGGATTCACAGATACGCAGTATTTT.

This chain links TRBV4-1 with TRBJ2-5, with D uncertain. Per germline, CDR1 MGHRA and CDR2 YSYEKL. This CDR3 region has 15 residues. V was cut by 0 bases and J by 7 bases, with 15 bases left in between. The CDR3 coding sequence is TGCGCCAGCAGCCAAGAAGGACGCACGGGCGGGACCCAGTACTTC. It is translated as CASSQEGRTGGTQYF.

This chain links TRBV6-1 with TRBJ2-2; either TRBD1 or TRBD2 may fit D (5 bases each). This CDR3 comprises 15 residues. Trimming pared 7 bases from V and 0 bases from J, leaving 12 bases between. CDR1 is MNHNS and CDR2 is SASEGT in the germline V gene. The CDR3 nucleotides read TGTGCCAGCACTCCGGGGCCGACGAACACCGGGGAGCTGTTTTTT. It yields the protein CASTPGPTNTGELFF.

The table lists this clonotype with many counts. This chain links TRBV7-2 with TRBJ2-2; 8 bases line up with TRBD2. This CDR3 is built from 16 residues. The V and J ends lost 5 bases and 7 bases, in that order; junction bases with no gene match: 12. Germline values: CDR1 SGHTA, CDR2 FQGNSA. For the CDR3, the DNA is TGTGCCAGCAGCCCAAGGAGGGGACTAGTTGGCGGGGAGCTGTTTTTT. Encoded protein: CASSPRRGLVGGELFF.